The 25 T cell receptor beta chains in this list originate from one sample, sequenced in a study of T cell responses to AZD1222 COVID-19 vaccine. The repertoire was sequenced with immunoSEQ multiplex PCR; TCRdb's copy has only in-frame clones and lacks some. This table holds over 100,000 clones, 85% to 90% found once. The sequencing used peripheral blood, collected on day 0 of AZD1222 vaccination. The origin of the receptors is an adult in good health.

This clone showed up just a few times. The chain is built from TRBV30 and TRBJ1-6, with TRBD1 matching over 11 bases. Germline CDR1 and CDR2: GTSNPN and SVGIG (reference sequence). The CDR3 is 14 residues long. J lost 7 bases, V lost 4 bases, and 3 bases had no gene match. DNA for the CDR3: TGTGCCTGGAAGGGGGACAGGGGGAATTCACCCCTCCACTTT. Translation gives CAWKGDRGNSPLHF.

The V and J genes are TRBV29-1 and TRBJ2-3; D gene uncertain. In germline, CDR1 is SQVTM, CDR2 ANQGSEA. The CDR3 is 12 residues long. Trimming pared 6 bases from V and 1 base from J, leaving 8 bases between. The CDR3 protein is CSVLSGTDTQYF. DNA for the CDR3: TGCAGCGTCCTCTCGGGCACAGATACGCAGTATTTT.

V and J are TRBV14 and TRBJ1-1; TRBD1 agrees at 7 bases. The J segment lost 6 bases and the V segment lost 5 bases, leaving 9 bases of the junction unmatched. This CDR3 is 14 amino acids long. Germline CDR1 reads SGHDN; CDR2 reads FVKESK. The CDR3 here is CASSYRGTRAEAFF. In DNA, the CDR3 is TGTGCCAGCAGCTACAGGGGAACACGGGCTGAAGCTTTCTTT.

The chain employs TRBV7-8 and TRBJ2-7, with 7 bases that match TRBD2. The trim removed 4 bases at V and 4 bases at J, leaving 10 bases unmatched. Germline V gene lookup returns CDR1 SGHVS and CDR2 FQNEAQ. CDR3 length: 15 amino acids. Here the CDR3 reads CASSWEREPLYEQYF. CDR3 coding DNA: TGTGCCAGCAGCTGGGAGCGGGAACCTTTATACGAGCAGTACTTC.

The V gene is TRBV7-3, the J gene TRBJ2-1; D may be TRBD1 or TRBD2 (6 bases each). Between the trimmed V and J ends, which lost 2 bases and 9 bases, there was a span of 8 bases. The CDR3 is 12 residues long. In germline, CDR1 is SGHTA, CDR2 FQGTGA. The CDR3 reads CASSLEGGEQFF. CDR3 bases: TGTGCCAGCAGCTTAGAGGGGGGTGAGCAGTTCTTC.

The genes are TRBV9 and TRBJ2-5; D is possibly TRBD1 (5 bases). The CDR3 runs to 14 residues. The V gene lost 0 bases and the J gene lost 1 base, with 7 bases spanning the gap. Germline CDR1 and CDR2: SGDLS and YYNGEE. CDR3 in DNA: TGTGCCAGCAGCGTAGGAAGGGGCCAAGAGACCCAGTACTTC. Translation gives CASSVGRGQETQYF.

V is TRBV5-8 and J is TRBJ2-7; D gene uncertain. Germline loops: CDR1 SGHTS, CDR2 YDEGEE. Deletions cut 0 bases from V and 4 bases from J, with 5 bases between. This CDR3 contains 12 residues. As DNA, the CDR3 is TGTGCCAGCAGCTTGGGAGCTTACGAGCAGTACTTC. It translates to CASSLGAYEQYF.

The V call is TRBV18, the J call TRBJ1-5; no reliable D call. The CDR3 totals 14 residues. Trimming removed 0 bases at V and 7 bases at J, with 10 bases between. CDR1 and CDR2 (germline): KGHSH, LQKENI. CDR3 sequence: CASSPPPAGQPQHF. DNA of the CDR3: TGTGCCAGCTCACCACCGCCGGCGGGCCAGCCCCAGCATTTT.

CDR3 sequence reads: CASTLLDRAATEAFF. In nucleotides, the CDR3 is TGCGCCAGCACCCTCCTTGACAGGGCAGCCACTGAAGCTTTCTTT. This chain joins TRBV5-1 and TRBJ1-1, with 7 bases lining up with TRBD1. The CDR3 spans 15 residues. Germline CDR1 and CDR2: SGHRS and YFSETQ. J was trimmed by 4 bases and V by 6 bases; bases with no gene match: 12.

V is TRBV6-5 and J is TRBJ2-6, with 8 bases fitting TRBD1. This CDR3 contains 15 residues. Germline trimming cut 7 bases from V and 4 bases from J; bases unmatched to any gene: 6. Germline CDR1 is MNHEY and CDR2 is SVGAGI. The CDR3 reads CASKDRGSGANVLTF. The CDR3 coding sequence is TGTGCCAGCAAAGACAGGGGATCAGGGGCCAACGTCCTGACTTTC.

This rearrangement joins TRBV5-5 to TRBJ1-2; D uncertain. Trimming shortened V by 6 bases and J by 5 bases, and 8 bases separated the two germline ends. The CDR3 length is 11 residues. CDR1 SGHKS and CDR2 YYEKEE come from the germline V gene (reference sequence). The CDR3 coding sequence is TGTGCCAGCACCCTCGAGTATGGCTACACCTTC. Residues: CASTLEYGYTF.

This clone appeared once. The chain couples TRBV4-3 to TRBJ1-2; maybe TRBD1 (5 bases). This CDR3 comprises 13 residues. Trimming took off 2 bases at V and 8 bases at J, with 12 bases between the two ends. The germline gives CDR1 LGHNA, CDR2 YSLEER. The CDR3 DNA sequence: TGCGCCAGCAGCCAAATCAGGGCTGAGGGCTACACCTTC. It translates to CASSQIRAEGYTF.

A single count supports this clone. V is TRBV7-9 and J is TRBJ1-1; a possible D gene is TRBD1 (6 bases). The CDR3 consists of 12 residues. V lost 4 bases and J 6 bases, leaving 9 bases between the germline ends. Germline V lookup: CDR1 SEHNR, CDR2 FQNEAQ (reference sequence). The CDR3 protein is CASSSGGPEAFF. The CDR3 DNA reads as TGTGCCAGCAGCTCGGGGGGGCCTGAAGCTTTCTTT.

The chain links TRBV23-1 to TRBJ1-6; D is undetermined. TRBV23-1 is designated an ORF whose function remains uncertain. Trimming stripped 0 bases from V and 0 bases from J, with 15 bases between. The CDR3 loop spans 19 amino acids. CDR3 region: CASSQSPGKESSYNSPLHF. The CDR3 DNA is TGCGCCAGCAGTCAATCACCGGGGAAGGAGAGCTCCTATAATTCACCCCTCCACTTT.

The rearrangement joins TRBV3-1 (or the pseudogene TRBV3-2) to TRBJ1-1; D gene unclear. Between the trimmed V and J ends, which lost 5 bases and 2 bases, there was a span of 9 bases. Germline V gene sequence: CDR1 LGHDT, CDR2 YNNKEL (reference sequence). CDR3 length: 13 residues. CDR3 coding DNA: TGTGCCAGCAGCTCCGGACTTAACACTGAAGCTTTCTTT. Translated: CASSSGLNTEAFF.

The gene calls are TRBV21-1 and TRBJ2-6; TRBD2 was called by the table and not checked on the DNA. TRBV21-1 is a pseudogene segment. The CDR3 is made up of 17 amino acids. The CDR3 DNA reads TGTGCCAGCAGCAGCGGGCCTACAACCTCTGGGGCCAACGTCCTGACTTTC. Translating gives CASSSGPTTSGANVLTF.

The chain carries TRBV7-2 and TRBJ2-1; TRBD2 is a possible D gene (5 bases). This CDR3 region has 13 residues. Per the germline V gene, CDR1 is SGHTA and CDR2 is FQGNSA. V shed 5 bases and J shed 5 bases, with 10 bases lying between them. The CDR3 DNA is TGTGCCAGCAGCCCGGTCGGGGACAATGAGCAGTTCTTC. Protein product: CASSPVGDNEQFF.

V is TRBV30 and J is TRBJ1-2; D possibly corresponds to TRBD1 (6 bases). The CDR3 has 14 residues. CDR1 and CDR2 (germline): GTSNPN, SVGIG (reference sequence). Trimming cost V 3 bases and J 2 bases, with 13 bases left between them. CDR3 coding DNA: TGTGCCTGGAGCCTAGGGGGGTGCAACTATGGCTACACCTTC. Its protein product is CAWSLGGCNYGYTF.

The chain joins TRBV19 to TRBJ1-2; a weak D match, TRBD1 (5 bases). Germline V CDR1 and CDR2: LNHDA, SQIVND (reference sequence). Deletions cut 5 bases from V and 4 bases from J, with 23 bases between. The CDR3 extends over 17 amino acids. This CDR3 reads CASSVMGGTSDAYGYTF. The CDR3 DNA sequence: TGTGCCAGTAGTGTAATGGGGGGTACTTCGGATGCCTATGGCTACACCTTC. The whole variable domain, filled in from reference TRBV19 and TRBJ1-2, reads DGGITQSPKYLFRKEGQNVTLSCEQNLNHDAMYWYRQDPGQGLRLIYYSQIVNDFQKGDIAEGYSVSREKKESFPLTVTSAQKNPTAFYLCASSVMGGTSDAYGYTFGSGTRLTVV.

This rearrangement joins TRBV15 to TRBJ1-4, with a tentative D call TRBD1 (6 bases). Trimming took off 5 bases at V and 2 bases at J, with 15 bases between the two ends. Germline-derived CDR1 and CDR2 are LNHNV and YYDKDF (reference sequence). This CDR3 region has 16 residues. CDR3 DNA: TGTGCCACCAGCTCCTTAGGGGGAGGGACTAATGAAAAACTGTTTTTT. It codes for CATSSLGGGTNEKLFF.

As DNA, the CDR3 is TGTGCCAGTACCATGGGTCCCGCTAACTATGGCTACACCTTC. It specifies CASTMGPANYGYTF. The chain couples TRBV19 to TRBJ1-2; no clear D gene. The germline CDR1 and CDR2 sequences are LNHDA and SQIVND (reference sequence). There are 14 residues in the CDR3. V was shortened by 7 bases and J by 0 bases, with 12 bases between the two germline ends.

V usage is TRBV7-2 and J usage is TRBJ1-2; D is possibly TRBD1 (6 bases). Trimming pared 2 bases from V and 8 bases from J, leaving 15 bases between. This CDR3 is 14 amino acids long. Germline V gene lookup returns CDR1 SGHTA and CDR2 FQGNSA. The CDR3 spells CASSLRDMVGGYTF. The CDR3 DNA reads TGTGCCAGCAGCTTAAGGGACATGGTGGGGGGCTACACCTTC.

The CDR3 region has the DNA TGTGCCAGCAGCTTGGCGGGTTCCGCCAATGAGCAGTTCTTC. Amino acid sequence: CASSLAGSANEQFF. This rearrangement joins TRBV11-3 to TRBJ2-1, with D perhaps TRBD2 (5 bases). Looked up from germline, CDR1 is SGHNT and CDR2 is YENEEA. The CDR3 contains 14 residues. V lost 3 bases, J lost 6 bases, and 12 bases lay in between.

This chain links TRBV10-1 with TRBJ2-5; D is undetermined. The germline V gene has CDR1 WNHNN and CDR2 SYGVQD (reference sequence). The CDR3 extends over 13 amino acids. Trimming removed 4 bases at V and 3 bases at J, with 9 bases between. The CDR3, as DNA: TGCGCCAGCAGTGTGACCCCCGAAGAGACCCAGTACTTC. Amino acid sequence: CASSVTPEETQYF.

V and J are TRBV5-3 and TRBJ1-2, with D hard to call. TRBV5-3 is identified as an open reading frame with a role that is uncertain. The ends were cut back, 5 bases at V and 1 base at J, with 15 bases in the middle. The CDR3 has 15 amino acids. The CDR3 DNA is TGTGCCAGAAGTGAACTCCGGGAGTTTAACTATGGCTACACCTTC. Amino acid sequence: CARSELREFNYGYTF.